This T cell receptor (beta chain) originates from a study of CD4 T cells in relation to SARS-CoV-2 and coronaviruses. Before the COVID-19 pandemic, during about 2011-2019, CD4+ T cells were taken from unexposed donors. The cells were cultured for roughly 11 days before CD4+ T cells were isolated. CDR3 size: 16 residues. Germline-derived CDR1 and CDR2 are SEHNR and FQNEAQ (reference sequence). V was clipped by 3 bases and J by 6 bases; unmatched bases: 11. Produced via immunoSEQ multiplex PCR; TCRdb's table is partial and in-frame only. Of about 26,000 clones detected, roughly 73% appear once; the ten largest clones hold roughly 18%. Worth noting for this clone: Its antigen is still unknown.

Sequenced sample: CD4+ T cells from PBMCs, cultured in vitro. The chain has TRBV7-9 and TRBJ1-1; the match to TRBD1 covers 9 bases. The sequence came from a human donor in good health. The CDR3 loop reads CASSFEITGGFAEAFF. The CDR3 DNA sequence: TGTGCCAGCAGCTTTGAGATCACAGGGGGCTTCGCTGAAGCTTTCTTT.